The clone carrying this TCR beta chain was counted between two and nine times. Libraries of TCR beta came from iRepertoire HTBI primers plus Arm-PCR of CDR3 regions. In TCRdb, the multiplex PCR reads were re-called with MiXCR into one record per CDR3 protein. The data hold around 460,000 distinct CDR3 sequences, with approximately 21% observed a single time. This sample is drawn from a study of regulatory T cells in long-lasting Graves disease. The time point is: persistent/refractory GD, antithyroid drugs over 5 years with positive TRAb. PBMCs were the source of the RNA used for TCR sequencing. Per germline, CDR1 ENHRY and CDR2 SYGVKD. CDR3 size: 14 residues. V was pared by 8 bases and J by 0 bases, with 6 bases of the junction left unmatched.

The sequencing used peripheral blood mononuclear cells (PBMCs), collected when the disease was refractory, from a patient treated with antithyroid drugs. This clonotype originated in a female donor with Graves disease. This chain joins TRBV10-3 and TRBJ2-7; 8 bases fit TRBD2. The CDR3 reads CAILREEGSYEQYF. The CDR3 nucleotides read TGTGCCATCCTGCGGGAGGAAGGCTCCTACGAGCAGTACTTC.